One T cell receptor (beta chain) is described in this entry. The data were produced by immunoSEQ multiplex PCR, yet TCRdb's version contains in-frame clones alone and is incomplete. Among some 140,000 clones, roughly 94% were seen once, and the ten largest hold approximately 5.5%. The sample originates from a study of control samples from healthy donors and cancer patients. The sample taken for sequencing was blood. The origin of this receptor is a man aged 40-49 years in good health.

The CDR3 is CASSDSSIPRYSNQPQHF. In DNA, the CDR3 is TGTGCCAGCAGTGATTCGTCAATACCCAGATATAGCAATCAGCCCCAGCATTTT. This chain links TRBV6-1 with TRBJ1-5; no clear D gene. CDR1 and CDR2 (germline): MNHNS, SASEGT. Trimming took 3 bases from V and 0 from J, leaving 18 bases between them. The length of the CDR3 is 18 residues.